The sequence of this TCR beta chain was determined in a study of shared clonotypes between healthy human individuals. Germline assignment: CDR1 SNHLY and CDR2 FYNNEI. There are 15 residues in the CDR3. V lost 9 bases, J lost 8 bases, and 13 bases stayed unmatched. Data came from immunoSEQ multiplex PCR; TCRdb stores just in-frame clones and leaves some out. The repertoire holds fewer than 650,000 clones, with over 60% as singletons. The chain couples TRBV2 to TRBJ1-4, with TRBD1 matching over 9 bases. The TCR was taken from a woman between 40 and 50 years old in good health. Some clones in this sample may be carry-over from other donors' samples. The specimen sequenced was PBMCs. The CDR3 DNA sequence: TGTGCCAGTTCCGGACCGGGACAGGGTTTAGAAAAACTGTTTTTT. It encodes CASSGPGQGLEKLFF. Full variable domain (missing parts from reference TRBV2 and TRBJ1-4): EPEVTQTPSHQVTQMGQEVILRCVPISNHLYFYWYRQILGQKVEFLVSFYNNEISEKSEIFDDQFSVERPDGSNFTLKIRSTKLEDSAMYFCASSGPGQGLEKLFFGSGTQLSVL.